One and the same sample provided the 5 T cell receptor beta chains below, sequenced in a study of identical twins listed by TCRdb under 2016. Library prep was done by 5' RACE. Sequencing relied on an Illumina HiSeq 2000. TCRdb applied fastp at Q25 and MiXCR to the public reads, then kept only in-frame beta chains. Every distinct CDR3 protein forms one entry, paired with its most common genes and DNA. The sample table holds 1,800,000 or so distinct CDR3 sequences, of which around 33% were seen once. More than 0.25% of the sample comes from the top ten. Sequencing was done on a sample of cord blood. The receptors were sampled from a newborn girl in good health.

This chain uses TRBV30 with TRBJ1-1; TRBD1 might be the D (5 bases). Germline CDR1 GTSNPN, CDR2 SVGIG (reference sequence). This CDR3 is built from 11 residues. Trimming took 0 bases from V and 8 from J, leaving 7 bases between them. The CDR3 spells CAWSVGVEAFF. Written as DNA, the CDR3 is TGTGCCTGGAGTGTAGGGGTAGAAGCTTTCTTT.

V usage is TRBV20-1 and J usage is TRBJ2-2; the match to TRBD2 covers 8 bases. The J segment lost 6 bases and the V segment lost 0 bases, leaving 18 bases of the junction unmatched. The germline V gene has CDR1 DFQATT and CDR2 SNEGSKA (reference sequence). This CDR3 comprises 19 residues. This chain's CDR3 is CSARDDPLWGSGKAGELFF. The CDR3 bases are TGCAGTGCTAGAGATGATCCGCTTTGGGGTAGCGGGAAGGCCGGGGAGCTGTTTTTT.

This clonotype was seen a few times. The V gene is TRBV18, the J gene TRBJ2-4, with D possibly TRBD1 on 5 matching bases. The tail of the sequence fits TRBJ2-7 better, so the J call may be wrong. Germline lookup yields CDR1 KGHSH and CDR2 LQKENI. CDR3 length: 15 residues. Here the CDR3 reads CASSPSAGKAYEQYF. The CDR3 DNA sequence: TGTGCCAGCTCACCATCGGCAGGGAAGGCCTACGAGCAGTACTTC.

V gene TRBV4-2 combines with J gene TRBJ1-2; no firm D call. The ends were cut back, 0 bases at V and 8 bases at J, with 7 bases in the middle. The CDR3 loop spans 12 amino acids. Germline CDR1 LGHNA, CDR2 YNFKEQ. CDR3 sequence reads: CASSQELGGYTF. CDR3 coding DNA: TGTGCCAGCAGCCAAGAATTGGGGGGCTACACCTTC.

This clonotype came up many times. This chain links TRBV27 with TRBJ2-7, with 13 bases identical to TRBD2. CDR1 is MNHEY and CDR2 is SMNVEV in the germline V gene (reference sequence). This CDR3 is 14 amino acids long. V lost 5 bases and J lost 7; bases outside the gene matches: 5. Here the CDR3 DNA reads TGTGCCAGCAGTCCCGGGACTAGCGGGGATGAGCAGTACTTC. It translates to CASSPGTSGDEQYF.